This entry is about one TCR beta chain. Trimming stripped 4 bases from V and 8 bases from J, with 12 bases between. CDR1 and CDR2 from the germline V gene are MNHEY and SVGAGI. CDR3 length equals 14 residues. The entry originates in a study of OX40 agonist ivuxolimab in advanced cancers. Study-level background: Partial responses were recorded for three patients, including one with hepatocellular carcinoma and two with cutaneous melanoma.

Autoimmune disease history or systemic immunosuppression excluded patients. Assay: immunoSEQ multiplex PCR; the TCRdb copy retains only in-frame clones and omits some. Of fewer than 55,000 clones in the sample, approximately 83% are singletons; the top ten hold around an eighth. The sample was CD4+ or CD8+ T cells sorted from blood, taken in a trial of the OX40 agonist ivuxolimab. This TCR was sampled from an adult with an advanced solid tumor such as melanoma, head and neck, liver or kidney cancer. The chain is built from TRBV6-5 and TRBJ1-6; possibly TRBD1 for D (6 bases). The CDR3, as DNA: TGTGCCAGCAGTTCACAGGGAGGGGATTCACCCCTCCACTTT. Amino acids: CASSSQGGDSPLHF.